The 6 T cell receptor beta chains given below trace back to one sample, sequenced in a study of shared clonotypes between healthy human individuals. The protocol was immunoSEQ multiplex PCR, while the TCRdb copy is restricted to in-frame clones and leaves out a portion. The sample contains about half a million clones, roughly 80% of which appear only once. Sequenced input: PBMCs. All receptors derive from a woman in her thirties or forties in good health. Some clones in this sample may be carry-over from other donors' samples.

The chain uses TRBV27 and TRBJ1-5; D gene uncertain. V lost 3 bases to trimming and J lost 3 bases, with 9 bases between them. The CDR3 has 14 amino acids. Germline V CDR1 and CDR2: MNHEY, SMNVEV (reference sequence). The CDR3 is CASSFAGDNQPQHF. For the CDR3, the DNA is TGTGCCAGCAGTTTCGCAGGTGACAATCAGCCCCAGCATTTT.

A note on this clone: A far larger clone is only one base removed, so a read error is likely. At the DNA level, this CDR3 is encoded by other sequences in the same sample as well. The chain links TRBV5-4 to TRBJ2-5, with 9 bases matching TRBD2. With 4 bases clipped from V and 6 bases from J, the junction kept 7 bases outside the gene matches. This CDR3 has 14 residues. Germline values: CDR1 SGHNT, CDR2 YYREEE (reference sequence). The CDR3 sequence: CASSLDGTSQTQYF. The DNA of the CDR3 is TGTGCCAGCAGCCTGGACGGGACTAGCCAGACCCAGTACTTC. Using reference TRBV5-4 and TRBJ2-5 for the parts outside the CDR3, the full variable domain is ETGVTQSPTHLIKTRGQQVTLRCSSQSGHNTVSWYQQALGQGPQFIFQYYREEENGRGNFPPRFSGLQFPNYSSELNVNALELDDSALYLCASSLDGTSQTQYFGPGTRLLVL.

V gene TRBV2 combines with J gene TRBJ2-1, with 7 positions matching TRBD2. Looked up from germline, CDR1 is SNHLY and CDR2 is FYNNEI. The CDR3 runs 14 residues. V gave up 3 bases and J gave up 8 bases; unmatched junction bases: 7. The chain's CDR3 is CASSDSAGEDEQFF. CDR3 nucleotide sequence: TGTGCCAGCAGTGATTCGGCGGGAGAGGATGAGCAGTTCTTC.

This sequence joins TRBV2 and TRBJ2-2; tentatively, D is TRBD2 (5 bases). Germline V gene sequence: CDR1 SNHLY, CDR2 FYNNEI. The CDR3 has 13 amino acids. V dropped 3 bases and J dropped 7 bases, with 9 bases sitting between them. The CDR3 loop is CASSDQGLGELFF. The CDR3 DNA follows: TGTGCCAGCAGTGACCAAGGACTCGGGGAGCTGTTTTTT.

The CDR3 sequence: CASSRDRGREGYTF. In DNA, the CDR3 is TGTGCCAGCAGTCGGGACAGGGGAAGGGAGGGCTACACCTTC. This chain joins TRBV2 and TRBJ1-2; TRBD1 matches 10 bases. V was pared by 5 bases and J by 8 bases, with 8 bases of the junction left unmatched. CDR1 and CDR2 (germline): SNHLY, FYNNEI. The CDR3 covers 14 residues.

This clone has a handful of counts. The genes are TRBV6-6 and TRBJ2-3, with 7 bases aligning to TRBD2. The CDR3 is made up of 15 amino acids. The trim removed 6 bases at V and 0 bases at J, leaving 6 bases unmatched. The V gene's germline CDR1 is MNHNY and CDR2 SVGAGI (reference sequence). Written as DNA, the CDR3 is TGTGCCAGCAGCCTACTAGCGCCCAGCACAGATACGCAGTATTTT. It codes for CASSLLAPSTDTQYF.